This T cell receptor (beta chain) is from a study of blood T cell repertoires in COVID-19. In the study overall: The United States, Italy and Spain supplied acute and convalescent COVID-19 samples. The cDNA or gDNA used as material had been derived from T cells, B-cell-depleted T cells, or PBMCs.

Per the original data handling: Reference gene primer amplification gave estimated nucleated cell counts. Sequenced by immunoSEQ multiplex PCR; TCRdb stores in-frame clones only, minus some. V, J and clone size were drawn from that table, and D and trimming were deduced from the DNA. The sample yields 150,000 to 180,000 clones, around 83% seen once. The CDR3 covers 14 residues. Trimming left V 1 base short and J 2 bases short, with 9 bases between. Germline V gives CDR1 SGHRS, CDR2 YFSETQ. The chain joins TRBV5-1 to TRBJ1-2; D is perhaps TRBD1 (5 bases). This TCR was sampled from a woman aged 55-75 years with acute or convalescent COVID-19. Sequencing was carried out using peripheral blood. The DNA of the CDR3 is TGCGCCAGCAGCTTGCTTACAGGCAACTATGGCTACACCTTC. Its translation is CASSLLTGNYGYTF.